This T cell receptor beta chain was observed in a study of identical twins. Trimming removed 2 bases at V and 4 bases at J, with 10 bases between. CDR1 is KGHSH, CDR2 LQKENI, per germline. This CDR3 is 14 amino acids long. The cDNA had a unique molecular identifier and a template-switch universal primer site. In TCRdb, the 5' RACE reads were re-called with MiXCR into one record per CDR3 protein. The sample has roughly 250,000 distinct CDR3 sequences, around 15% seen once. This clonotype was counted ten times or more. This chain uses TRBV18 with TRBJ2-3; D call uncertain. The specimen was memory (CD45RO+) T cells sorted from blood. The source is a woman aged 18-29 years in good health. The CDR3 loop is CASSPGFGPDTQYF. CDR3 DNA sequence: TGTGCCAGCTCACCAGGATTTGGGCCAGATACGCAGTATTTT.